Below are 21 T cell receptor beta chains sequenced from a single sample in a study of cytomegalovirus exposure and HLA in healthy donors (TCRdb year 2017). The library was prepared using the immunoSEQ multiplex PCR assay. The multiplex PCR relied on a mix of 60 forward primers for TCR Vbeta segments and 13 reverse primers for TCR Jbeta segments. TCRdb stores this immuneACCESS table with in-frame sequences only. Part of the clones is absent; in the studies checked, under half of the shortfall reflects unresolved V genes, and no reason is known for the rest. This sample holds about 160,000 clones; 75% to 80% were observed only once. Around 1% of the sample comes from the top ten. The sequencing sample was made of PBMCs. These receptors were taken from a woman aged 45-65 years in good health and CMV-seropositive.

The chain uses TRBV28 and TRBJ2-5; 12 bases are a match to TRBD2. Trimming at V came to 3 bases and at J to 2 bases, leaving 10 bases not matched to a gene. CDR3 length: 18 residues. Germline V gene sequence: CDR1 MDHEN, CDR2 SYDVKM. Here the CDR3 DNA reads TGTGCCAGCAGTTTCGGCCTAGCGGGGGGGCCGTTACAAGAGACCCAGTACTTC. As protein: CASSFGLAGGPLQETQYF.

CDR3 coding DNA: TGCGCCAGCAGCCAAGCCTTCGTGGGGGGGCAGCGTGAGCAGTTCTTC. It encodes CASSQAFVGGQREQFF. V usage is TRBV4-1 and J usage is TRBJ2-1; D might be TRBD2 (7 bases). CDR3 length: 16 amino acids. From germline, CDR1 is MGHRA and CDR2 YSYEKL. The V end lost 1 base, the J end lost 9 bases, and 19 bases lay between the germline ends.

This clone was counted a single time. The chain couples TRBV2 to TRBJ2-7; 10 bases fit TRBD2. This CDR3 is built from 15 residues. The V and J ends lost 1 base and 7 bases, in that order; junction bases with no gene match: 7. Germline V gene sequence: CDR1 SNHLY, CDR2 FYNNEI. The CDR3 sequence: CASSEVSGGAREQYF. The CDR3 DNA sequence: TGTGCCAGCAGTGAAGTAAGCGGGGGGGCCAGGGAGCAGTACTTC.

The CDR3 reads CASSQGPGTGGTEAFF. The DNA of the CDR3 is TGCGCCAGCAGCCAAGGTCCCGGGACAGGGGGGACTGAAGCTTTCTTT. J is TRBJ1-1 and V is TRBV4-1; 11 bases are a match to TRBD1. Germline trimming cut 1 base from V and 5 bases from J; bases unmatched to any gene: 6. CDR3 length: 16 amino acids. Germline values: CDR1 MGHRA, CDR2 YSYEKL.

The chain combines TRBV9 with TRBJ1-5; D is possibly TRBD1 (5 bases). With 0 bases removed from V and 4 bases from J, the gap between germline ends came to 5 bases. This CDR3 comprises 13 residues. The germline V gene has CDR1 SGDLS and CDR2 YYNGEE. This chain's CDR3 is CASSVAGNQPQHF. CDR3 DNA sequence: TGTGCCAGCAGCGTAGCAGGGAATCAGCCCCAGCATTTT.

The rearrangement joins TRBV14 to TRBJ2-7; 9 nucleotides line up with TRBD2. Looked up from germline, CDR1 is SGHDN and CDR2 is FVKESK. With V trimmed by 5 bases and J by 3 bases, 8 bases remained unmatched. CDR3 length: 15 amino acids. CDR3 coding DNA: TGTGCCAGCAGCAAGACTAGCGGCGGTCTCTACGAGCAGTACTTC. Translating it yields CASSKTSGGLYEQYF. Combining the CDR3 with reference TRBV14 and TRBJ2-7 gives the whole variable domain EAGVTQFPSHSVIEKGQTVTLRCDPISGHDNLYWYRRVMGKEIKFLLHFVKESKQDESGMPNNRFLAERTGGTYSTLKVQPAELEDSGVYFCASSKTSGGLYEQYFGPGTRLTVT.

The sample holds a few counts of this clone. The chain combines TRBV29-1 with TRBJ1-1; TRBD1 aligns across 9 bases. With V trimmed by 7 bases and J by 5 bases, 8 bases remained unmatched. CDR1 is SQVTM, CDR2 ANQGSEA, per germline. The CDR3 spans 13 residues. CDR3 sequence reads: CSAGRQGVTEAFF. The DNA of the CDR3 is TGCAGCGCGGGGAGACAGGGGGTTACTGAAGCTTTCTTT.

This rearrangement joins TRBV19 to TRBJ1-2; TRBD1 might be the D (6 bases). Trimming stripped 3 bases from V and 2 bases from J, with 7 bases between. There are 13 residues in the CDR3. Germline CDR1 and CDR2: LNHDA and SQIVND (reference sequence). CDR3: CASSMGHNYGYTF. The CDR3 DNA reads as TGTGCCAGTAGTATGGGACACAACTATGGCTACACCTTC.

V usage is TRBV6-5 and J usage is TRBJ1-1, with TRBD1 as a possible D gene (5 bases). This CDR3 is built from 13 residues. CDR1 is MNHEY, CDR2 SVGAGI, per germline. V shed 8 bases and J shed 1 base, with 11 bases lying between them. The CDR3 bases are TGTGCCAGCCGGGGGATCTCGAACACTGAAGCTTTCTTT. Protein: CASRGISNTEAFF.

This clone was seen only a few times. The chain links TRBV5-6 to TRBJ2-7; 11 nucleotides match TRBD1. The CDR3 has 14 amino acids. Germline V gene sequence: CDR1 SGHDT, CDR2 YYEEEE. V lost 4 bases, J lost 6 bases, and 6 bases stayed unmatched. The CDR3 DNA reads as TGTGCCAGCAGCCCGCGGACAGGGGGCCTCGAGCAGTACTTC. It translates to CASSPRTGGLEQYF.

The chain combines TRBV7-8 with TRBJ1-5; 7 bases map to TRBD1. The CDR3 is 17 residues long. Germline CDR1 is SGHVS and CDR2 is FQNEAQ. The junction had 15 bases not matched to a gene; V was cut back by 5 bases and J by 5 bases. CDR3 residues: CASSIRPGAGGYQPQHF. CDR3 coding DNA: TGTGCCAGCAGCATTAGACCCGGGGCAGGGGGTTATCAGCCCCAGCATTTT.

The gene calls are TRBV28 and TRBJ2-2, with D possibly matching TRBD1 (6 bases). V was shortened by 6 bases and J by 4 bases, with 9 bases between the two germline ends. Germline loops: CDR1 MDHEN, CDR2 SYDVKM. This CDR3 is 13 amino acids long. Here the CDR3 DNA reads TGTGCCAGCAGGACAGGATTCACCGGGGAGCTGTTTTTT. As protein: CASRTGFTGELFF.

Of note for this clone: The junction and the germline gene differ at one end; a read error may be behind it. The chain is built from TRBV6-1 and TRBJ2-7; 13 nucleotides line up with TRBD2. The CDR3 runs to 16 residues. The V gene's germline CDR1 is MNHNS and CDR2 SASEGT. CDR3 amino acids: CASREGLAGVYYEQYF. The DNA for the CDR3 is TGTGCCAGCAGAGAAGGACTAGCGGGAGTGTATTACGAGCAGTACTTC.

CDR3 DNA sequence: TGTGCCAGCAGCCCCCGACCGGGACAGGGCACTTACGAGCAGTACTTC. Translation: CASSPRPGQGTYEQYF. The chain uses TRBV9 and TRBJ2-7; 9 bases are shared with TRBD1. The CDR3 covers 16 residues. Germline CDR1 is SGDLS and CDR2 is YYNGEE. V lost 4 bases, J lost 4 bases, and 12 bases stayed unmatched.

The rearrangement uses TRBV28 and TRBJ1-2, with a tentative D call TRBD1 (6 bases). Germline CDR1 and CDR2: MDHEN and SYDVKM. V lost 0 bases and J lost 8, with 10 bases in between. The CDR3 length is 13 residues. DNA of the CDR3: TGTGCCAGCAGTTTATGGGGACACGGCGGCTACACCTTC. This encodes CASSLWGHGGYTF.

V and J are TRBV5-1 and TRBJ2-3; D perhaps matches TRBD1 (5 bases). V lost 2 bases, J lost 1 base, and 11 bases lay in between. Germline CDR1 is SGHRS and CDR2 is YFSETQ. This CDR3 spans 15 amino acids. The CDR3, as DNA: TGCGCCAGCAGCTTACAGGATACTCGCACAGATACGCAGTATTTT. Its protein product is CASSLQDTRTDTQYF.

The chain uses TRBV7-2 and TRBJ2-3; 7 bases are a match to TRBD2. V was pared by 6 bases and J by 2 bases, with 14 bases of the junction left unmatched. The CDR3 length is 17 residues. Per germline, CDR1 SGHTA and CDR2 FQGNSA. CDR3 bases: TGTGCCAGCAGTTATGCCGGGGGGTTATCCCTCACAGATACGCAGTATTTT. Its protein is CASSYAGGLSLTDTQYF.

The chain links TRBV5-5 to TRBJ2-5; 9 bases fit TRBD1. The CDR3 length is 16 residues. Unmatched junction bases numbered 11, after V lost 4 bases and J lost 4 bases. Germline V lookup: CDR1 SGHKS, CDR2 YYEKEE (reference sequence). Here the CDR3 reads CASSPRGQGRTETQYF. The CDR3 region has the DNA TGTGCCAGCAGCCCCCGGGGACAGGGAAGAACAGAGACCCAGTACTTC.

The V gene is TRBV5-1, the J gene TRBJ2-1; D is perhaps TRBD1 (6 bases). The CDR3 is 15 amino acids. From germline, CDR1 is SGHRS and CDR2 YFSETQ. V lost 5 bases and J 1 base, leaving 13 bases between the germline ends. CDR3 sequence (DNA): TGCGCCAGCAGGGCCACAGGGACATCCTACAATGAGCAGTTCTTC. As protein: CASRATGTSYNEQFF.

This clone was observed a handful of times. V is TRBV7-2 and J is TRBJ2-4, with D perhaps TRBD1 (5 bases). The V end lost 6 bases, the J end lost 2 bases, and 11 bases lay between the germline ends. The V gene's germline CDR1 is SGHTA and CDR2 FQGNSA. The CDR3 is made up of 14 amino acids. Here the CDR3 reads CASRATATKNIQYF. Written as DNA, the CDR3 is TGTGCCAGCAGAGCGACAGCAACCAAAAACATTCAGTACTTC.

The gene calls are TRBV2 and TRBJ2-2; tentatively, D is TRBD1 (6 bases). This CDR3 contains 15 residues. The germline gives CDR1 SNHLY, CDR2 FYNNEI. V was shortened by 3 bases and J by 5 bases, with 13 bases between the two germline ends. CDR3: CASSEHRAGTGELFF. As DNA, the CDR3 is TGTGCCAGCAGTGAGCACAGGGCAGGGACCGGGGAGCTGTTTTTT.